Below are 20 T cell receptor beta chains sequenced from a single sample in a study of T-cell reconstitution after alpha-beta-depleted transplantation in children. The authors prepared the TCRbeta library with unique molecular identifiers. TCRdb reprocessed the PCR reads via MiXCR and lists one record per CDR3 protein. The profile covers about 3,000 distinct CDR3 sequences, with about 28% appearing a single time and roughly two thirds taken by the ten largest. Sequenced here: PBMCs, mostly from graft donor cells, sampled 60 days after TCRalphabeta/CD19-depleted stem cell transplant. All receptors derive from a male patient under 10 years old who had a stem cell transplant for acute myeloid leukemia, so the T cells may come from the graft donor.

The V and J genes are TRBV27 and TRBJ2-1; D possibly corresponds to TRBD1 (6 bases). Between the trimmed V and J ends, which lost 7 bases and 0 bases, there was a span of 16 bases. The germline V gene has CDR1 MNHEY and CDR2 SMNVEV (reference sequence). CDR3 length: 16 residues. The CDR3 loop reads CASTLTGPSSYNEQFF. The CDR3 bases are TGTGCCAGCACTCTCACAGGGCCGAGCTCCTACAATGAGCAGTTCTTC.

The J gene is TRBJ2-3, the V gene TRBV5-1; 9 bases fit TRBD2. V lost 5 bases and J lost 2; bases outside the gene matches: 6. Germline loops: CDR1 SGHRS, CDR2 YFSETQ. This CDR3 is built from 15 residues. The DNA for the CDR3 is TGCGCCAGCAGGGTGATAGCGGGGGCCACAGATACGCAGTATTTT. As protein: CASRVIAGATDTQYF.

Comment on this clonotype: The DNA is omitted, as the CDR3 cannot be located on it reliably, and the CDR3 follows TCRdb's listing. J is TRBJ1-2 and V is TRBV7-1; whether TRBD1, the table's D call, matches the DNA was not checked. TRBV7-1 is known as an ORF, though its function is uncertain. The CDR3 totals 17 residues, both ends included. CDR3 residues: CGSSSVASGTSLYGCTF.

This clonotype appeared many times. A junction end diverges from the germline sequence, so it may reflect a read error. The chain links TRBV7-8 to TRBJ2-7; a weak D match, TRBD2 (5 bases). The CDR3 is 11 residues long. In germline, CDR1 is SGHVS, CDR2 FQNEAQ. CDR3 sequence reads: CASSLSGSLHF. CDR3 coding DNA: TGTGCCAGCAGCTTAAGTGGGAGCTTGCACTTC. Filled out from reference TRBV7-8 and TRBJ2-7, the complete variable domain reads GAGVSQSPRYKVAKRGQDVALRCDPISGHVSLFWYQQALGQGPEFLTYFQNEAQLDKSGLPSDRFFAERPEGSVSTLKIQRTQQEDSAVYLCASSLSGSLHFGPGTRLTVT.

This sequence joins TRBV20-1 and TRBJ1-4; perhaps TRBD1 as D (5 bases). Germline values: CDR1 DFQATT, CDR2 SNEGSKA (reference sequence). Trimming removed 0 bases from V and 5 bases from J, with 13 bases in between. The CDR3 runs to 15 residues. For the CDR3, the DNA is TGCAGTGCTAGAGATTCAGGGTCTGCAAATGAAAAACTGTTTTTT. It specifies CSARDSGSANEKLFF.

The CDR3 bases are TGTGCCAGCAGCCCCCCCTCTAAGCGGAGCTACGAGCAGTACTTC. Translating gives CASSPPSKRSYEQYF. J is TRBJ2-7 and V is TRBV7-9; perhaps TRBD2 as D (5 bases). Per germline, CDR1 SEHNR and CDR2 FQNEAQ (reference sequence). The CDR3 has 15 amino acids. V was trimmed by 5 bases and J by 3 bases, leaving 17 bases between them.

Ten or more counts support this clonotype. This chain uses TRBV20-1 with TRBJ2-3, with D possibly being TRBD2 (6 bases). V was clipped by 1 base and J by 3 bases, with 8 bases between them. From germline, CDR1 is DFQATT and CDR2 SNEGSKA (reference sequence). CDR3 length: 13 amino acids. The CDR3 is CSARGLGTDTQYF. CDR3 DNA: TGCAGTGCTAGAGGACTAGGGACAGATACGCAGTATTTT.

By sample fraction, this clonotype is large. This chain connects TRBV4-3 to TRBJ2-1, with D possibly matching TRBD2 (6 bases). Germline V gene sequence: CDR1 LGHNA, CDR2 YSLEER. Trimming removed 0 bases at V and 0 bases at J, with 9 bases between. CDR3 length: 16 residues. CDR3 in amino acids: CASSQDVGSSYNEQFF. The CDR3 DNA reads TGCGCCAGCAGCCAAGATGTCGGGAGCTCCTACAATGAGCAGTTCTTC.

This clonotype was seen at least ten times. The chain couples TRBV20-1 to TRBJ2-2; 7 bases align to TRBD1. The V gene's germline CDR1 is DFQATT and CDR2 SNEGSKA (reference sequence). Trimming cost V 4 bases and J 6 bases; bases outside gene matches: 11. CDR3 size: 15 residues. DNA of the CDR3: TGCAGTGCTATCAGTGTGGCAGGGGGTTCCGGGGAGCTGTTTTTT. It codes for CSAISVAGGSGELFF.

This clonotype occurred many times. The chain has TRBV6-2 or TRBV6-3 and TRBJ2-7; D gene uncertain. CDR3 length: 10 amino acids. The germline CDR1 and CDR2 sequences are MNHEY and SVGEGT. V lost 7 bases to trimming and J lost 0 bases, with 1 base between them. Written as DNA, the CDR3 is TGTGCCAGCACCTCCTACGAGCAGTACTTC. Its translation: CASTSYEQYF.

In its sample, this clonotype was seen many times. The chain is built from TRBV21-1 and TRBJ1-2. TRBV21-1 is a pseudogene segment. This CDR3 spans 17 amino acids. The CDR3 DNA follows: TGTGCCAGCAGCGAACATGCAGGACCGAACCGTAACTATGGCTACACCTTC. It yields the protein CASSEHAGPNRNYGYTF.

This chain uses TRBV4-2 with TRBJ2-1, with a weak D call TRBD2 (5 bases). CDR3 length: 15 amino acids. The germline V gene encodes CDR1 LGHNA and CDR2 YNFKEQ. V lost 0 bases, J lost 6 bases, and 12 bases lay in between. CDR3 nucleotide sequence: TGTGCCAGCAGCCAAGAATCGGGGTCTCCCAATGAGCAGTTCTTC. Its protein is CASSQESGSPNEQFF.

The sample holds many counts of this clonotype. This chain links TRBV7-9 with TRBJ2-3, with 8 bases identical to TRBD2. This CDR3 region has 15 residues. The junction had 12 bases not matched to a gene; V was cut back by 11 bases and J by 2 bases. The germline gives CDR1 SEHNR, CDR2 FQNEAQ (reference sequence). DNA for the CDR3: TGTGCCGCATCTACGGGGGGGGGCTACACAGATACGCAGTATTTT. As protein: CAASTGGGYTDTQYF.

This clonotype was picked up many times. This chain connects TRBV6-5 to TRBJ2-7, with 9 bases identical to TRBD2. V dropped 6 bases and J dropped 3; count of bases not matched to a gene: 15. This CDR3 has 17 amino acids. Germline V gene sequence: CDR1 MNHEY, CDR2 SVGAGI. The CDR3 DNA follows: TGTGCCAGCAGCAGACGGACTGGAATAGCGGGAGTCTACGAGCAGTACTTC. Translation: CASSRRTGIAGVYEQYF.

The chain combines TRBV6-2 or TRBV6-3 with TRBJ1-4; D possibly corresponds to TRBD1 (5 bases). CDR1 is MNHEY and CDR2 is SVGEGT in the germline V gene. The CDR3 is 14 amino acids. The V gene lost 6 bases and the J gene lost 7 bases, with 15 bases spanning the gap. The DNA of the CDR3 is TGTGCCAGCAGCGGGACCGGAAAGCGTGAAAAACTGTTTTTT. This encodes CASSGTGKREKLFF.

This clonotype has a count of ten or more. The chain has TRBV29-1 and TRBJ2-1, with D possibly TRBD2 on 5 matching bases. The germline V gene has CDR1 SQVTM and CDR2 ANQGSEA. The CDR3 is made up of 13 amino acids. The germline V and J ends were trimmed by 3 bases and 8 bases, with 14 bases remaining between them. The CDR3 DNA reads TGCAGCGTTGAGCGGGCCCCTTGGGATGAGCAGTTCTTC. Protein product: CSVERAPWDEQFF.

By sample fraction, this clonotype is medium-sized. V is TRBV5-8 and J is TRBJ1-2; D may be TRBD1 (5 bases). The germline V gene encodes CDR1 SGHTS and CDR2 YDEGEE. This CDR3 spans 13 amino acids. V lost 0 bases to trimming and J lost 8 bases, with 11 bases between them. The CDR3 here is CASSLAFQGGYTF. In DNA, the CDR3 is TGTGCCAGCAGCTTGGCCTTTCAGGGAGGCTACACCTTC. The entire variable domain, with the rest obtained from reference TRBV5-8 and TRBJ1-2, is as follows: EAGVTQSPTHLIKTRGQQATLRCSPISGHTSVYWYQQALGLGLQFLLWYDEGEERNRGNFPPRFSGRQFPNYSSELNVNALELEDSALYLCASSLAFQGGYTFGSGTRLTVV.

The chain joins TRBV12-3 or TRBV12-4 to TRBJ1-4; 10 bases are shared with TRBD1. The CDR3 has 15 amino acids. V was pared by 1 base and J by 6 bases, with 2 bases of the junction left unmatched. CDR3 nucleotide sequence: TGTGCCAGCAGTTTAGATGGGACAGGGGATGAAAAACTGTTTTTT. Translating gives CASSLDGTGDEKLFF.

The J gene is TRBJ2-5, the V gene TRBV7-2; D not resolved. Between the trimmed V and J ends, which lost 5 bases and 5 bases, there was a span of 12 bases. The germline V gene has CDR1 SGHTA and CDR2 FQGNSA. This CDR3 contains 13 residues. The CDR3 coding sequence is TGTGCCAGCAGCCGGATCCTGCGGGAGACCCAGTACTTC. Translated, it gives CASSRILRETQYF.

V and J are TRBV2 and TRBJ2-1, with D tentatively TRBD2 (7 bases). V lost 1 base, J lost 4 bases, and 8 bases lay in between. This CDR3 comprises 14 residues. Germline CDR1 is SNHLY and CDR2 is FYNNEI. Written as DNA, the CDR3 is TGTGCCAGCAGTGAAGAGGGGGGGTACAATGAGCAGTTCTTC. Its translation is CASSEEGGYNEQFF.